A single sample is the source of the 21 T cell receptor beta chains below, sequenced in a study of beta chain features in type 1 diabetes. General study points: TCRB CDR3 length was moderately but significantly reduced in all four CD4+ subsets of Type 1 diabetes patients.

Expressed TCRB transcripts were sequenced because the isolated RNA had all been reverse transcribed beforehand. The table came from immunoSEQ multiplex PCR; TCRdb's copy has only in-frame clones and leaves some out. In the table there are 600,000 to 700,000 clones, roughly 12% of which are singletons. Their antigens remain unidentified. Sequencing was done on a sample of naive CD4+ T cells from blood. These receptors all come from a man aged 30-40 years with type 1 diabetes.

This clone was seen more than once but under ten times. The junction departs from the called germline gene at one end, perhaps through a read error. The chain joins TRBV7-3 to TRBJ1-1, with 7 bases identical to TRBD1. The CDR3 sequence is 15 residues long. CDR1 is SGHTA, CDR2 FQGTGA, per germline. The CDR3: CASSLTGQLNTEAFF. In DNA form, the CDR3 reads TGTGCCAGCAGCCTAACGGGACAGCTGAACACTGAAGCTTTCTTT. Based on the CDR3 plus reference TRBV7-3 and TRBJ1-1, the full variable domain is GAGVSQTPSNKVTEKGKYVELRCDPISGHTALYWYRQSLGQGPEFLIYFQGTGAADDSGLPNDRFFAVRPEGSVSTLKIQRTERGDSAVYLCASSLTGQLNTEAFFGQGTRLTVV.

The chain is built from TRBV7-2 and TRBJ1-5, with D hard to call. The CDR3 covers 14 residues. CDR1 is SGHTA, CDR2 FQGNSA, per germline. V gave up 5 bases and J gave up 2 bases, with 10 bases separating them. CDR3 bases: TGTGCCAGCAGCCCCGAGAGGGGCAATCAGCCCCAGCATTTT. It is translated as CASSPERGNQPQHF.

This clone was observed a few times. This chain links TRBV28 with TRBJ1-2, with D hard to call. Trimming shortened V by 7 bases and J by 8 bases, and 14 bases separated the two germline ends. The CDR3 length is 12 residues. In germline, CDR1 is MDHEN, CDR2 SYDVKM. The CDR3 here is CASTAGSVGYTF. The CDR3 DNA sequence: TGTGCCAGCACCGCGGGTAGTGTGGGCTACACCTTC.

The CDR3 here is CASSLLSSGARRRDEQFF. The CDR3 bases are TGTGCCAGCAGTTTATTAAGTTCGGGGGCACGTAGGCGGGATGAGCAGTTCTTC. The chain is built from TRBV27 and TRBJ2-1; D may be TRBD1 or TRBD2 (6 bases each). Germline V CDR1 and CDR2: MNHEY, SMNVEV (reference sequence). Trimming shortened V by 1 base and J by 8 bases, and 24 bases separated the two germline ends. The CDR3 consists of 18 residues.

This clone has just a few counts. V usage is TRBV5-6 and J usage is TRBJ2-5; unclear D gene. Trimming removed 4 bases at V and 0 bases at J, with 4 bases between. This CDR3 region has 12 residues. Germline CDR1 reads SGHDT; CDR2 reads YYEEEE. Written as DNA, the CDR3 is TGTGCCAGCAGCCAGTACCAAGAGACCCAGTACTTC. Translated: CASSQYQETQYF.

The chain carries TRBV9 and TRBJ2-1; D perhaps matches TRBD2 (7 bases). V shed 2 bases and J shed 4 bases, with 16 bases lying between them. CDR1 is SGDLS, CDR2 YYNGEE, per germline. This CDR3 comprises 16 residues. CDR3 sequence reads: CASSVAGARLYNEQFF. CDR3 coding DNA: TGTGCCAGCAGCGTGGCGGGGGCCCGCCTTTACAATGAGCAGTTCTTC. The full variable domain, completed using reference TRBV9 and TRBJ2-1, is DSGVTQTPKHLITATGQRVTLRCSPRSGDLSVYWYQQSLDQGLQFLIQYYNGEERAKGNILERFSAQQFPDLHSELNLSSLELGDSALYFCASSVAGARLYNEQFFGPGTRLTVL.

The CDR3 sequence: CASSVDPQGTYNEQFF. The DNA of the CDR3 is TGTGCCAGCAGCGTAGACCCCCAGGGCACCTACAATGAGCAGTTCTTC. V gene TRBV9 combines with J gene TRBJ2-1; D is perhaps TRBD1 (5 bases). From germline, CDR1 is SGDLS and CDR2 YYNGEE. The CDR3 covers 16 residues. The V gene lost 0 bases and the J gene lost 2 bases, with 12 bases spanning the gap. The full variable domain, completed using reference TRBV9 and TRBJ2-1, is DSGVTQTPKHLITATGQRVTLRCSPRSGDLSVYWYQQSLDQGLQFLIQYYNGEERAKGNILERFSAQQFPDLHSELNLSSLELGDSALYFCASSVDPQGTYNEQFFGPGTRLTVL.

This clone has a handful of counts. CDR3 bases: TGTGCCAGCAGTTTAACGGGACCCAATCAGCCCCAGCATTTT. Encoded protein: CASSLTGPNQPQHF. This chain uses TRBV27 with TRBJ1-5, with a tentative D call TRBD1 (5 bases). Germline V gene sequence: CDR1 MNHEY, CDR2 SMNVEV (reference sequence). The CDR3 spans 14 residues. The V end was cut by 2 bases, the J end by 3 bases, with 8 bases between.

J is TRBJ1-3 and V is TRBV28, with D possibly TRBD1 on 5 matching bases. V was shortened by 5 bases and J by 4 bases, with 12 bases between the two germline ends. Germline assignment: CDR1 MDHEN and CDR2 SYDVKM. The CDR3 covers 14 residues. The CDR3, as DNA: TGTGCCAGCAGTCCCGGGGGGATCGGAAACACCATATATTTT. This gives the protein CASSPGGIGNTIYF.

The chain couples TRBV29-1 to TRBJ2-1; D remains unclear. CDR1 SQVTM and CDR2 ANQGSEA come from the germline V gene. The ends were cut back, 0 bases at V and 6 bases at J, with 15 bases in the middle. This CDR3 has 15 amino acids. CDR3 nucleotides: TGCAGCGTTGAAGATATGAGACACCGAGGCAATGAGCAGTTCTTC. Translated: CSVEDMRHRGNEQFF.

This clone was detected a few times. The chain combines TRBV5-1 with TRBJ1-2; the match to TRBD1 covers 7 bases. The germline V gene has CDR1 SGHRS and CDR2 YFSETQ. The CDR3 sequence is 14 residues long. Losses at the gene ends were 2 bases for V and 4 bases for J; bases not matched to a gene: 5. CDR3 in amino acids: CASSLGTDTYGYTF. The DNA for the CDR3 is TGCGCCAGCAGCTTAGGGACAGACACCTATGGCTACACCTTC.

This clone was detected a few times. The CDR3 nucleotides are TGTGCCAGCAGGGCGGGGGTATCCTACGAGCAGTACTTC. This translates into CASRAGVSYEQYF. This rearrangement joins TRBV6-5 to TRBJ2-7, with TRBD2 identical over 7 bases. Trimming cost V 6 bases and J 1 base; bases outside gene matches: 3. This CDR3 has 13 residues. Germline CDR1 is MNHEY and CDR2 is SVGAGI.

The chain recombines TRBV19 with TRBJ2-1; D perhaps matches TRBD1 (5 bases). V was trimmed by 4 bases and J by 3 bases, leaving 13 bases between them. This CDR3 is built from 15 residues. Germline values: CDR1 LNHDA, CDR2 SQIVND (reference sequence). The CDR3 sequence is CASSRTGDHYNEQFF. In nucleotides, the CDR3 is TGTGCCAGTAGTAGAACAGGAGACCACTACAATGAGCAGTTCTTC.

This clone came up a few times. The chain uses TRBV2 and TRBJ2-4; D unclear. The CDR3 has 13 amino acids. Germline values: CDR1 SNHLY, CDR2 FYNNEI. V lost 3 bases and J lost 3, with 6 bases in between. CDR3 protein: CASSDFNKNIQYF. In DNA, the CDR3 is TGTGCCAGCAGTGATTTCAACAAAAACATTCAGTACTTC.

The genes are TRBV15 and TRBJ2-5; D is undetermined. The germline CDR1 and CDR2 sequences are LNHNV and YYDKDF (reference sequence). This CDR3 comprises 14 residues. V was cut by 0 bases and J by 5 bases, with 10 bases left in between. CDR3 loop: CATSRDKASETQYF. As DNA, the CDR3 is TGTGCCACCAGCAGAGATAAGGCATCCGAGACCCAGTACTTC.

Only a few counts were recorded for this clone. Other DNA sequences in this sample translate to the same CDR3. This sequence joins TRBV9 and TRBJ2-7; 8 bases line up with TRBD1. Germline CDR1 SGDLS, CDR2 YYNGEE. The CDR3 contains 15 residues. The ends lost 4 bases at V and 0 bases at J; junction bases unmatched: 6. CDR3 sequence: CASSPRTGSSYEQYF. The CDR3 coding sequence is TGTGCCAGCAGCCCTCGGACAGGGAGCTCCTACGAGCAGTACTTC.

The table lists this clone with a few counts. The chain carries TRBV30 and TRBJ2-7; possible D gene TRBD1, 6 bases. V was cut by 2 bases and J by 4 bases, with 15 bases left in between. Germline V gene lookup returns CDR1 GTSNPN and CDR2 SVGIG (reference sequence). The CDR3 spans 14 residues. The CDR3: CAWSLSQGWYEQYF. CDR3 bases: TGTGCCTGGAGTTTGTCACAGGGCTGGTACGAGCAGTACTTC.

The chain uses TRBV11-2 and TRBJ2-1; possibly TRBD1 or TRBD2 for D (6 bases each). From germline, CDR1 is SGHAT and CDR2 FQNNGV. CDR3 length: 13 residues. The V end lost 5 bases, the J end lost 5 bases, and 10 bases lay between the germline ends. CDR3 residues: CASSDRGHNEQFF. The CDR3 DNA reads as TGTGCCAGCAGCGACCGGGGGCACAATGAGCAGTTCTTC.

CDR3 in DNA: TGTGCCAGCAGTGATCCCGGGACAGGGGATCAGCCCCAGCATTTT. Translated, it gives CASSDPGTGDQPQHF. The chain has TRBV25-1 and TRBJ1-5; 10 bases line up with TRBD1. From germline, CDR1 is MGHDK and CDR2 SYGVNS. The CDR3 is made up of 15 amino acids. V gave up 3 bases and J gave up 5 bases; unmatched junction bases: 4.

This clone was seen a few times. CDR3: CASSPDLSSYNEQFF. DNA of the CDR3: TGCGCCAGCAGTCCGGACTTGAGCTCCTACAATGAGCAGTTCTTC. This chain connects TRBV5-1 to TRBJ2-1, with D perhaps matching TRBD2 (5 bases). V lost 5 bases to trimming and J lost 0 bases, with 12 bases between them. Germline assignment: CDR1 SGHRS and CDR2 YFSETQ. The CDR3 has 15 residues.

The V call is TRBV18, the J call TRBJ2-1, with D maybe TRBD2 (5 bases). Trimming cost V 1 base and J 3 bases, with 16 bases left between them. The CDR3 sequence is 17 residues long. Per the germline V gene, CDR1 is KGHSH and CDR2 is LQKENI. CDR3 residues: CASSPLEGLNLYNEQFF. In DNA, the CDR3 is TGTGCCAGCTCACCACTTGAAGGACTCAATCTCTACAATGAGCAGTTCTTC.